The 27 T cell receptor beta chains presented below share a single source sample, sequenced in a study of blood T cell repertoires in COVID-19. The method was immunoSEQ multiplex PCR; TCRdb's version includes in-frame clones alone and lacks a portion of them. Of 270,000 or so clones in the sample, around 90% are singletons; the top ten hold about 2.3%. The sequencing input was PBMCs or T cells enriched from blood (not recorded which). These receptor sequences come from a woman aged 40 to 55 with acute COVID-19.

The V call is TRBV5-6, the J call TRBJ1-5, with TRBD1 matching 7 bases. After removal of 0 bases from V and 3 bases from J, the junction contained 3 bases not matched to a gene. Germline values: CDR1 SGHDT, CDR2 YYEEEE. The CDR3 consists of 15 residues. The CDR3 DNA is TGTGCCAGCAGCTTGGCAGGGGGAATCAATCAGCCCCAGCATTTT. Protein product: CASSLAGGINQPQHF.

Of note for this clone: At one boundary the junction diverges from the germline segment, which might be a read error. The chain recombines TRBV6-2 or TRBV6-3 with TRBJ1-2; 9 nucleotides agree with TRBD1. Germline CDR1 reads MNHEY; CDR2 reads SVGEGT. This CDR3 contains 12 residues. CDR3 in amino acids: CASSQGLWDRDF. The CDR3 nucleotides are TGTGCCAGCAGCCAAGGACTATGGGACAGGGACTTC.

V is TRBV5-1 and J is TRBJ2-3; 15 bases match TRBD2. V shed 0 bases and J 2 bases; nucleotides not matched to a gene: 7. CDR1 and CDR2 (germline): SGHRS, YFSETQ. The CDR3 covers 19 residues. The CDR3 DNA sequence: TGCGCCAGCAGCTTGGCCCCCGGACTAGCGGGGGGGTACACAGATACGCAGTATTTT. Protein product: CASSLAPGLAGGYTDTQYF.

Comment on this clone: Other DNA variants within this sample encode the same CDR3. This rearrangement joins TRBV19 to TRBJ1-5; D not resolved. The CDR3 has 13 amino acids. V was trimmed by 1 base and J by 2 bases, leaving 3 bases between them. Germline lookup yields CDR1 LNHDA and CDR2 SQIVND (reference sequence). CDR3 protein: CASSIVGNQPQHF. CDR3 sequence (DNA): TGTGCCAGTAGTATAGTAGGCAATCAGCCCCAGCATTTT.

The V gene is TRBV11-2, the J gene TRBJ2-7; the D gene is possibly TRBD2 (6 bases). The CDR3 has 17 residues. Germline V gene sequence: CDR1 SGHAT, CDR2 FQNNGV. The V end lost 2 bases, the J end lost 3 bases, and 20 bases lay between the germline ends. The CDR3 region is CASSLSTGGWGNYEQYF. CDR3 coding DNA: TGTGCCAGCAGCTTATCCACTGGGGGGTGGGGAAACTACGAGCAGTACTTC.

As DNA, the CDR3 is TGTGCCAGCTCAGGTCCGTCGGATGAGCAGTTCTTC. The encoded protein is CASSGPSDEQFF. The J gene is TRBJ2-1, the V gene TRBV18, with D uncertain. The CDR3 extends over 12 amino acids. Germline V gene data show CDR1 as KGHSH and CDR2 as LQKENI. With 5 bases removed from V and 8 bases from J, the gap between germline ends came to 10 bases.

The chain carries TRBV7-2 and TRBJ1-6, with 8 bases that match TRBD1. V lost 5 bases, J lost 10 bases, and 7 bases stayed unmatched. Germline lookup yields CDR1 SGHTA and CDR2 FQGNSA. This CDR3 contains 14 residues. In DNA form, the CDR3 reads TGTGCCAGCAGCCTTGGGACAGGTTACTCACCCCTCCACTTT. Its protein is CASSLGTGYSPLHF.

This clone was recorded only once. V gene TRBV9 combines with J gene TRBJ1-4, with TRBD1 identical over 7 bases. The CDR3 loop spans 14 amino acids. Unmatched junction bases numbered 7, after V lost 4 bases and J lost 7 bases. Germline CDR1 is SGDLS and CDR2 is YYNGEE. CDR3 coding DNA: TGTGCCAGCAGCACCCCGGGGACAGCTGAAAAACTGTTTTTT. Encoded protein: CASSTPGTAEKLFF.

The CDR3 nucleotides are TGCGCCAGCAGCATCGACGGGGCCAAAAACATTCAGTACTTC. Translated, it gives CASSIDGAKNIQYF. The rearrangement uses TRBV5-1 and TRBJ2-4; the D is unclear. This CDR3 region has 14 residues. Trimming removed 4 bases from V and 1 base from J, with 9 bases in between. The V gene's germline CDR1 is SGHRS and CDR2 YFSETQ.

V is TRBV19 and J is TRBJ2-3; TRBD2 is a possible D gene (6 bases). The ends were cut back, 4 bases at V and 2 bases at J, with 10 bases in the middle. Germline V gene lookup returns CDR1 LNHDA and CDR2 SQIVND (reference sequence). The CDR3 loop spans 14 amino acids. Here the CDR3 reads CASSTSRDTDTQYF. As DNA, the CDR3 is TGTGCCAGTAGTACCTCGCGGGACACAGATACGCAGTATTTT.

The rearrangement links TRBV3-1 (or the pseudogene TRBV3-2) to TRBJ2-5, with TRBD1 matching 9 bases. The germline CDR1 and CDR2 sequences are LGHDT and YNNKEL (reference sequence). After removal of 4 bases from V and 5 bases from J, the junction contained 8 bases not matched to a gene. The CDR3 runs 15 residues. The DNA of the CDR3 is TGTGCCAGCAGCCCCCGGGACAGGGTGTCGGAGACCCAGTACTTC. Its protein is CASSPRDRVSETQYF.

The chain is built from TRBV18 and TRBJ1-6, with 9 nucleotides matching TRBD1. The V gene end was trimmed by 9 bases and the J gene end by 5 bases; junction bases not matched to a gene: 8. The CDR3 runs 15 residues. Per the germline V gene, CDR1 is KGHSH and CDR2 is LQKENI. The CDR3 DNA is TGTGCCAGTCGCCCGGGACAGGGCGATAATTCACCCCTCCACTTT. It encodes CASRPGQGDNSPLHF.

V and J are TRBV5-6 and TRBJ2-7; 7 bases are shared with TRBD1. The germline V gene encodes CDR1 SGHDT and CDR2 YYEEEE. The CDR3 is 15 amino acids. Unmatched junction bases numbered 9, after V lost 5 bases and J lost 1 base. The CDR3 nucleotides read TGTGCCAGCAGGCGCCGAGACAGGGTGTCCTACGAGCAGTACTTC. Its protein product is CASRRRDRVSYEQYF.

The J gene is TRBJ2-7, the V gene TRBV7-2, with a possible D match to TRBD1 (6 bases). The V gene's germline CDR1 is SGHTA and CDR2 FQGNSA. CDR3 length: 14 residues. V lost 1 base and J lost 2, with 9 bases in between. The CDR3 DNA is TGTGCCAGCAGCTTAGTGCAGGGGACCTACGAGCAGTACTTC. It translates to CASSLVQGTYEQYF.

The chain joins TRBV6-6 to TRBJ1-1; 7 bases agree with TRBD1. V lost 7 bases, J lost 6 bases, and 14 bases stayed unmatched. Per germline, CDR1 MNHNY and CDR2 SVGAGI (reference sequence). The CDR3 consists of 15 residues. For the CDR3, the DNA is TGTGCCAGCAAAGACTTGACAGGGTTGGGGGCTGAAGCTTTCTTT. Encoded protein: CASKDLTGLGAEAFF.

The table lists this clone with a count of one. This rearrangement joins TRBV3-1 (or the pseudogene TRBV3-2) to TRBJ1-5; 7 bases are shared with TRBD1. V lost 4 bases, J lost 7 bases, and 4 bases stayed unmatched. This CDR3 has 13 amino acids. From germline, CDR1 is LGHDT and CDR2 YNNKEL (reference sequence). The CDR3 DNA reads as TGTGCCAGCAGCCTGGACAGGTTCCAGCCCCAGCATTTT. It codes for CASSLDRFQPQHF.

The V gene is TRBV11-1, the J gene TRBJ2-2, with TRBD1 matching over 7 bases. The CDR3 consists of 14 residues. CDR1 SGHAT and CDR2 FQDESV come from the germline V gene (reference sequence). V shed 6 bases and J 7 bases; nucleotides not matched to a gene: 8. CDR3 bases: TGTGCCAGCAGTAAACGACAGGGAATCGGGGAGCTGTTTTTT. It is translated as CASSKRQGIGELFF.

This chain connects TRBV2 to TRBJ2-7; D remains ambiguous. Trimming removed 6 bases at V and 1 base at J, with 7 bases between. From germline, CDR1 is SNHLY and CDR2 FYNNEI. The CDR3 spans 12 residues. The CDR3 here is CASSLVSYEQYF. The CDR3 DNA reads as TGTGCCAGCAGCTTAGTATCCTACGAGCAGTACTTC.

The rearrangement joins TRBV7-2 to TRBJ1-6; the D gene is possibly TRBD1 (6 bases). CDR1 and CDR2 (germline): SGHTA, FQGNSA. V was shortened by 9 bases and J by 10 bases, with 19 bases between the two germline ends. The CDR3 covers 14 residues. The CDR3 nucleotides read TGTGCCAGTACTCGGGACACAACTCGGTCACCCCTCCACTTT. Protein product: CASTRDTTRSPLHF. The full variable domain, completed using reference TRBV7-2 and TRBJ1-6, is GAGVSQSPSNKVTEKGKDVELRCDPISGHTALYWYRQSLGQGLEFLIYFQGNSAPDKSGLPSDRFSAERTGGSVSTLTIQRTQQEDSAVYLCASTRDTTRSPLHFGNGTRLTVT.

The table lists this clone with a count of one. The CDR3 DNA is TGTGCCAGTAGTAGGACAGGGCTCAGGAATGAAAAACTGTTTTTT. This encodes CASSRTGLRNEKLFF. The chain carries TRBV19 and TRBJ1-4; the match to TRBD1 covers 8 bases. CDR1 is LNHDA and CDR2 is SQIVND in the germline V gene (reference sequence). V was clipped by 4 bases and J by 5 bases; unmatched bases: 6. CDR3 length: 15 residues.

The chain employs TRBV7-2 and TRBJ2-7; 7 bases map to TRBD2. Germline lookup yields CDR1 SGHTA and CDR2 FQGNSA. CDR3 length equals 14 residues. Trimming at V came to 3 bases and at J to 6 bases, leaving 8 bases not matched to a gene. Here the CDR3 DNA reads TGTGCCAGCAGCTTCCGACTAGCAGTAGGCGAGCAGTACTTC. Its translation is CASSFRLAVGEQYF.

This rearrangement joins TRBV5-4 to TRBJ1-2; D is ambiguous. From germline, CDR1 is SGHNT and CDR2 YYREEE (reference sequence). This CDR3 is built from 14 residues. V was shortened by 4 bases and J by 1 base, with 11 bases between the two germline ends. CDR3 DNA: TGTGCCAGCAGCCCTAGGTCAAGTAACTATGGCTACACCTTC. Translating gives CASSPRSSNYGYTF.

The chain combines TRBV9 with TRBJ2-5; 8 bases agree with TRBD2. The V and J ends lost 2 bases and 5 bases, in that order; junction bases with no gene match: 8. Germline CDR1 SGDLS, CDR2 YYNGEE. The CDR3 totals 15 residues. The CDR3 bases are TGTGCCAGCAGCGTCGGGGGGGGCCCGCTGGAGACCCAGTACTTC. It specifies CASSVGGGPLETQYF.

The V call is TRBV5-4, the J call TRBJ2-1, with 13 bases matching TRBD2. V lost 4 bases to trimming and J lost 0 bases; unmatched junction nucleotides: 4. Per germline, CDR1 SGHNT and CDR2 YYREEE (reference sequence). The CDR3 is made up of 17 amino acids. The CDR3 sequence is CASSPGTSGASYNEQFF. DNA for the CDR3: TGTGCCAGCAGCCCCGGGACTAGCGGGGCCTCCTACAATGAGCAGTTCTTC.

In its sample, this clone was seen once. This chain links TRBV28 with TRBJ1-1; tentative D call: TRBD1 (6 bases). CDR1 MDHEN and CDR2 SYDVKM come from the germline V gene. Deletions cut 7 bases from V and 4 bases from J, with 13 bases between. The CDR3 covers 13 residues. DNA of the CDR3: TGTGCCAGCACTCCTGTGGGGGCCACTGAAGCTTTCTTT. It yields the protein CASTPVGATEAFF.

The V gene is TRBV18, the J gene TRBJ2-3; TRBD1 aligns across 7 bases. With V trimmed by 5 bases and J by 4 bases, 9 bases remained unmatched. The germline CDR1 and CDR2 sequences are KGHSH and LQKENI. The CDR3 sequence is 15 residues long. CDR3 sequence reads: CASSKTGSAADTQYF. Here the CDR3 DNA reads TGTGCCAGCTCAAAGACAGGGTCGGCGGCAGATACGCAGTATTTT.

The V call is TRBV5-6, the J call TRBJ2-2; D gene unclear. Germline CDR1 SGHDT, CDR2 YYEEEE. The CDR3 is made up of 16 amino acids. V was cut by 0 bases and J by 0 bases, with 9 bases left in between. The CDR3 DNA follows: TGTGCCAGCAGCTTGGGTGGCATTACGAACACCGGGGAGCTGTTTTTT. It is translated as CASSLGGITNTGELFF.